Sequencing of this T cell receptor beta chain was carried out in a study of blood T cell repertoires in COVID-19. Study context: COVID-19 samples collected from the United States, Italy and Spain covered acute and convalescent phases. The cDNA or gDNA used as material had been derived from T cells, B-cell-depleted T cells, or PBMCs.

Produced via immunoSEQ multiplex PCR; TCRdb's table is partial and in-frame only. The data contain roughly 100,000 clones, around nine tenths of them seen just once; the ten biggest clones take up around 2%. V was cut by 4 bases and J by 6 bases, with 23 bases left in between. The CDR3 extends over 17 amino acids. Germline V gene data show CDR1 as KGHSH and CDR2 as LQKENI. The sequenced material came from peripheral blood. This chain joins TRBV18 and TRBJ2-3; no reliable D call. The sequence derives from a man aged 45-60 years with active COVID-19. CDR3 sequence reads: CASSLILTTSSGDTQYF. CDR3 nucleotide sequence: TGTGCCAGCTCACTTATCCTAACCACCAGTTCGGGTGATACGCAGTATTTT.